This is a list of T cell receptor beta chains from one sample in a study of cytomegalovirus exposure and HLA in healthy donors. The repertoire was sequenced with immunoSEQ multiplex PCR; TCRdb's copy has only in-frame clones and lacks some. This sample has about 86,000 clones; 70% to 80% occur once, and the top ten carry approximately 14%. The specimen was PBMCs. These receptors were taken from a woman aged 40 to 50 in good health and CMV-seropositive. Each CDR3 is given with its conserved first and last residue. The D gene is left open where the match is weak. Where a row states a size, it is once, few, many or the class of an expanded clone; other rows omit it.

CASSPPTGVSGNTIYF	TGTGCCAGCAGTCCCCCGACAGGAGTCTCTGGAAACACCATATATTTT	TRBV28	NA	TRBJ1-3	NA
CAWINGGRVGEQFF	TGTGCCTGGATTAACGGCGGGAGAGTAGGTGAGCAGTTCTTC	TRBV30	TRBD2	TRBJ2-1	NA
CAWSQGMWEKLFF	TGTGCCTGGAGTCAGGGGATGTGGGAAAAACTGTTTTTT	TRBV30	NA	TRBJ1-4	NA
CASNPRRGDYGYTF	TGTGCCAGCAACCCGAGGAGGGGTGACTATGGCTACACCTTC	TRBV2	NA	TRBJ1-2	NA
CASTLGTGNQPQHF	TGTGCCAGTACCCTTGGGACAGGCAATCAGCCCCAGCATTTT	TRBV19	TRBD1	TRBJ1-5	NA
CASSESLGRYEQYF	TGCGCCAGCAGTGAGTCATTAGGGAGATACGAGCAGTACTTC	TRBV10-1	NA	TRBJ2-7	NA
CASSLDAGTYEQYF	TGTGCCAGCAGCTTGGACGCCGGTACCTACGAGCAGTACTTC	TRBV5-4	NA	TRBJ2-7	once
CASSRQSSNQPQHF	TGTGCCAGCAGCAGACAGAGTAGCAATCAGCCCCAGCATTTT	TRBV27	NA	TRBJ1-5	NA
CASSLGANQPQHF	TGCGCCAGCAGCTTGGGGGCTAATCAGCCCCAGCATTTT	TRBV5-1	NA	TRBJ1-5	NA
CASSYSGGAYNEQFF	TGTGCCAGCAGTTACTCTGGGGGGGCCTACAATGAGCAGTTCTTC	TRBV6-5	TRBD2	TRBJ2-1	NA
CAISPTDRQNTEAFF	TGTGCCATCAGCCCGACGGACAGGCAGAACACTGAAGCTTTCTTT	TRBV10-3	TRBD1	TRBJ1-1	NA
CASSRSTGTGGNYEQYF	TGTGCCAGTAGTAGATCTACCGGGACAGGGGGAAACTACGAGCAGTACTTC	TRBV19	TRBD1	TRBJ2-7	NA
CASSLQRGVPYEQYF	TGTGCCAGCAGCTTGCAAAGGGGTGTGCCCTACGAGCAGTACTTC	TRBV5-8	NA	TRBJ2-7	NA
CASSRLAGLGEQFF	TGTGCCAGCAGCCGACTAGCGGGATTAGGTGAGCAGTTCTTC	TRBV7-3	TRBD2	TRBJ2-1	NA
CASTTPRHGSHEQYF	TGTGCCAGCACCACGCCGAGACACGGCTCCCACGAGCAGTACTTC	TRBV28	NA	TRBJ2-7	once
CASSIGRSYNEQFF	TGTGCCAGTAGTATAGGGAGGTCCTACAATGAGCAGTTCTTC	TRBV19	NA	TRBJ2-1	NA
CASSNGQGRNQPQHF	TGTGCCAGCAGCAACGGACAGGGGAGAAATCAGCCCCAGCATTTT	TRBV6-5	TRBD1	TRBJ1-5	few
CASSGTANTEAFF	TGTGCCAGTAGCGGGACAGCGAACACTGAAGCTTTCTTT	TRBV19	TRBD1	TRBJ1-1	NA
CASSLGQGLEAFF	TGTGCCAGCAGTTTGGGACAGGGTCTTGAAGCTTTCTTT	TRBV28	TRBD1	TRBJ1-1	NA
CASSPDTGGSNEQFF	TGTGCCAGCAGTCCGGACACCGGGGGGTCCAATGAGCAGTTCTTC	TRBV6-5	TRBD2	TRBJ2-1	NA
CASSDQGVSGYTF	TGTGCCAGCAGCGATCAGGGTGTCTCTGGCTACACCTTC	TRBV7-2	NA	TRBJ1-2	NA
CASSVGHPGEKLFF	TGTGCCAGCAGCGTGGGACACCCAGGGGAAAAACTGTTTTTT	TRBV9	NA	TRBJ1-4	few
CASSQDGQPNQPQHF	TGTGCCAGCAGCCAAGATGGGCAGCCTAATCAGCCCCAGCATTTT	TRBV4-2	NA	TRBJ1-5	NA
CASSLGYGESGNTIYF	TGTGCCAGCAGCTTAGGGTACGGGGAGTCTGGAAACACCATATATTTT	TRBV7-9	NA	TRBJ1-3	NA
CASKDRGTLRFQPQHF	TGTGCCAGTAAGGACAGGGGAACGCTACGATTCCAGCCCCAGCATTTT	TRBV19	TRBD1	TRBJ1-5	NA
CASSVDDPGKNNEQFF	TGTGCCAGCAGCGTAGACGACCCGGGGAAAAACAATGAGCAGTTCTTC	TRBV9	NA	TRBJ2-1	once
CASSSTSGLGSGNTIYF	TGTGCCAGCAGCTCTACCTCAGGGCTGGGCTCAGGAAACACCATATATTTT	TRBV7-2	NA	TRBJ1-3	NA
CASSPPGEQETQYF	TGTGCCAGCAGCCCCCCGGGGGAACAAGAGACCCAGTACTTC	TRBV28	NA	TRBJ2-5	NA
CASSLAGTDTQYF	TGTGCCAGCAGCTTAGCAGGCACAGATACGCAGTATTTT	TRBV11-2	NA	TRBJ2-3	NA
CASSEWPNYGYTF	TGTGCCAGCAGTGAATGGCCAAACTATGGCTACACCTTC	TRBV6-1	NA	TRBJ1-2	NA
CSAADRTGITGELFF	TGCAGCGCCGCCGACCGGACAGGGATCACCGGGGAGCTGTTTTTT	TRBV29-1	TRBD1	TRBJ2-2	NA
CASSEREVAYSYEQYF	TGTGCCAGCAGTGAAAGGGAAGTAGCGTACTCCTACGAGCAGTACTTC	TRBV6-1	NA	TRBJ2-7	NA
CASSSETGRGTQYF	TGCGCCAGCAGCTCGGAGACGGGCAGGGGGACCCAGTACTTC	TRBV5-1	NA	TRBJ2-5	once
CASSQGFYEQYF	TGTGCCAGTAGTCAGGGATTCTACGAGCAGTACTTC	TRBV19	NA	TRBJ2-7	NA
CASSVGGGTQYF	TGTGCCAGCAGCGTAGGGGGCGGTACGCAGTATTTT	TRBV9	NA	TRBJ2-3	NA
CASGLRSNYGYTF	TGTGCTAGTGGTTTGCGCAGTAACTATGGCTACACCTTC	TRBV12-5	NA	TRBJ1-2	NA
CASSLVTGTYEQYF	TGCGCCAGCAGCTTGGTAACGGGAACCTACGAGCAGTACTTC	TRBV5-1	NA	TRBJ2-7	NA
CASSSPPAVVEQFF	TGTGCCAGCAGTTCCCCACCAGCGGTTGTTGAGCAGTTCTTC	TRBV28	NA	TRBJ2-1	NA